This TCR beta chain came from a study of technical replicates of blood from a few donors. The CDR3 length is 14 residues. CDR1 LNHDA and CDR2 SQIVND come from the germline V gene (reference sequence). J lost 6 bases, V lost 8 bases, and 10 bases had no gene match. This table comes from immunoSEQ multiplex PCR, and its TCRdb copy is limited to in-frame clones, with some not included. The sample includes tens of thousands of clones, about 98% of them seen just once. This sequence joins TRBV19 and TRBJ2-7, with TRBD1 matching over 10 bases. This sequence was found in a human donor in good health. Sequenced: T cells isolated from PBMCs. CDR3 region: CASHPGTGASEQYF. The CDR3 DNA follows: TGTGCCAGTCATCCCGGGACAGGGGCGAGCGAGCAGTACTTC.